The sequence of this TCR beta chain was determined in a study of T cell changes during pregnancy in multiple sclerosis. J lost 2 bases, V lost 5 bases, and 8 bases had no gene match. This CDR3 is built from 16 residues. Germline CDR1 reads SGHTA; CDR2 reads FQGNSA. The data were produced by immunoSEQ multiplex PCR, yet TCRdb's version contains in-frame clones alone and is incomplete. The sample consists of under 65,000 clones, approximately 92% of them appearing once. The chain recombines TRBV7-2 with TRBJ2-1, with TRBD2 matching 8 bases. Sequenced here: CD4+ T cells from peripheral blood mononuclear cells, sampled after pregnancy. The source is a female donor with multiple sclerosis, enrolled in a pregnancy study. The CDR3 is CASSPPGGGPYNEQFF. CDR3 bases: TGTGCCAGCAGCCCCCCGGGCGGGGGGCCCTACAATGAGCAGTTCTTC. The full variable domain, its missing parts supplied by reference TRBV7-2 and TRBJ2-1, is GAGVSQSPSNKVTEKGKDVELRCDPISGHTALYWYRQSLGQGLEFLIYFQGNSAPDKSGLPSDRFSAERTGGSVSTLTIQRTQQEDSAVYLCASSPPGGGPYNEQFFGPGTRLTVL.